Each of the 15 T cell receptor beta chains below was sequenced from the same sample in a study of cytomegalovirus exposure and HLA in healthy donors. The study ran its PCR with 60 Vbeta and 13 Jbeta primers. Using immunoSEQ multiplex PCR, the repertoire was profiled, and TCRdb retains in-frame clones only, with some absent. The profile covers roughly 200,000 clones, with less than 90% appearing a single time and 1.6% taken by the ten largest. Sequencing input: PBMCs. These receptors were taken from a middle-aged man in good health and CMV-seronegative.

This sequence joins TRBV7-2 and TRBJ2-3; 7 bases agree with TRBD2. The CDR3 extends over 15 amino acids. Trimming cost V 0 bases and J 4 bases; bases outside gene matches: 4. Germline V gene data show CDR1 as SGHTA and CDR2 as FQGNSA. The CDR3 nucleotides are TGTGCCAGCAGCTTAGCGGGAGGGCCGGCAGATACGCAGTATTTT. Its translation is CASSLAGGPADTQYF.

The chain carries TRBV29-1 and TRBJ1-3; no definite D call. Germline V gene lookup returns CDR1 SQVTM and CDR2 ANQGSEA. Between the trimmed V and J ends, which lost 4 bases and 0 bases, there was a span of 10 bases. The CDR3 is 14 residues long. CDR3 in DNA: TGCAGCGTTGTGGAGTTTCTCTCTGGAAACACCATATATTTT. Protein: CSVVEFLSGNTIYF.

The gene calls are TRBV7-2 and TRBJ2-7, with a weak D call TRBD2 (6 bases). Germline V gene sequence: CDR1 SGHTA, CDR2 FQGNSA. The CDR3 spans 15 residues. The V and J ends lost 5 bases and 0 bases respectively, with 14 bases between them. The DNA for the CDR3 is TGTGCCAGCAGCGGGGGGATCCTCCCCTCCTACGAGCAGTACTTC. Translating gives CASSGGILPSYEQYF. Variable domain in full (rest from reference TRBV7-2 and TRBJ2-7): GAGVSQSPSNKVTEKGKDVELRCDPISGHTALYWYRQSLGQGLEFLIYFQGNSAPDKSGLPSDRFSAERTGGSVSTLTIQRTQQEDSAVYLCASSGGILPSYEQYFGPGTRLTVT.

The CDR3 bases are TGCGCCAGCAGCCAAGTTCGAGTTTCGGGGACTAGCGTAAATGAGCAGTTCTTC. It yields the protein CASSQVRVSGTSVNEQFF. The V call is TRBV4-3, the J call TRBJ2-1; 10 bases are shared with TRBD2. The V segment lost 1 base and the J segment 7 bases; nucleotides outside the gene matches: 13. CDR3 length equals 18 residues. Germline CDR1 LGHNA, CDR2 YSLEER.

This sequence joins TRBV7-3 and TRBJ1-1; no firm D call. The CDR3 length is 14 residues. V lost 6 bases and J 3 bases, leaving 14 bases between the germline ends. The V gene's germline CDR1 is SGHTA and CDR2 FQGTGA. CDR3 region: CASSPEQTDTEAFF. For the CDR3, the DNA is TGTGCCAGCAGTCCCGAACAGACGGACACTGAAGCTTTCTTT. The whole variable domain, remainder taken from reference TRBV7-3 and TRBJ1-1, is GAGVSQTPSNKVTEKGKYVELRCDPISGHTALYWYRQSLGQGPEFLIYFQGTGAADDSGLPNDRFFAVRPEGSVSTLKIQRTERGDSAVYLCASSPEQTDTEAFFGQGTRLTVV.

The rearrangement joins TRBV7-9 to TRBJ2-5, with 13 bases aligning to TRBD2. The CDR3 totals 16 residues. J lost 7 bases, V lost 2 bases, and 7 bases had no gene match. Per germline, CDR1 SEHNR and CDR2 FQNEAQ (reference sequence). This chain's CDR3 is CASSLTSGGAGGTQYF. In DNA form, the CDR3 reads TGTGCCAGCAGCTTAACTAGCGGGGGGGCCGGAGGGACCCAGTACTTC.

The rearrangement joins TRBV5-6 to TRBJ1-1; 7 positions agree with TRBD1. This CDR3 contains 12 residues. Trimming at V came to 4 bases and at J to 10 bases, leaving 7 bases not matched to a gene. Germline V gives CDR1 SGHDT, CDR2 YYEEEE. CDR3 loop: CASSRVRTGAFF. The CDR3 nucleotides read TGTGCCAGCAGCCGTGTTCGGACAGGAGCTTTCTTT.

This chain links TRBV6-4 with TRBJ2-1; 14 bases fit TRBD2. V was clipped by 7 bases and J by 7 bases; unmatched bases: 3. This CDR3 has 14 amino acids. Germline assignment: CDR1 MRHNA and CDR2 SNTAGT. CDR3 loop: CASKTSGGANEQFF. The CDR3 DNA reads as TGTGCCAGCAAGACTAGCGGGGGGGCTAATGAGCAGTTCTTC.

V usage is TRBV7-2 and J usage is TRBJ2-2; TRBD2 aligns across 13 bases. The germline gives CDR1 SGHTA, CDR2 FQGNSA. The CDR3 runs to 18 residues. J was trimmed by 2 bases and V by 3 bases; bases with no gene match: 6. CDR3 DNA sequence: TGTGCCAGCAGCTTCGGACTAGCGGGAGACTCAAACACCGGGGAGCTGTTTTTT. Its translation is CASSFGLAGDSNTGELFF.

V is TRBV7-2 and J is TRBJ1-2; D uncertain. This CDR3 is built from 13 residues. Germline CDR1 reads SGHTA; CDR2 reads FQGNSA. V was cut by 5 bases and J by 8 bases, with 15 bases left in between. The CDR3, as DNA: TGTGCCAGCAGCGTTCCGGTCGGCGGCGGCTACACCTTC. Its protein is CASSVPVGGGYTF.

The rearrangement links TRBV7-3 to TRBJ2-1, with a weak D call TRBD1 (6 bases). Germline V gives CDR1 SGHTA, CDR2 FQGTGA. This CDR3 is 15 amino acids long. V lost 5 bases and J lost 1, with 12 bases in between. The CDR3: CASSPGVGSYNEQFF. Here the CDR3 DNA reads TGTGCCAGCAGCCCAGGGGTAGGGTCCTACAATGAGCAGTTCTTC. The full variable domain, rest sourced from reference TRBV7-3 and TRBJ2-1, is GAGVSQTPSNKVTEKGKYVELRCDPISGHTALYWYRQSLGQGPEFLIYFQGTGAADDSGLPNDRFFAVRPEGSVSTLKIQRTERGDSAVYLCASSPGVGSYNEQFFGPGTRLTVL.

The chain uses TRBV6-6 and TRBJ2-7, with D tentatively TRBD2 (6 bases). V lost 7 bases to trimming and J lost 6 bases, with 16 bases between them. The CDR3 totals 13 residues. Germline loops: CDR1 MNHNY, CDR2 SVGAGI (reference sequence). The CDR3 nucleotides are TGTGCCAGCATCGGTGGCGGAGCGGGCGAGCAGTACTTC. Its translation is CASIGGGAGEQYF.

The chain uses TRBV7-2 and TRBJ2-7; 7 positions agree with TRBD2. Losses at the gene ends were 4 bases for V and 0 bases for J; bases not matched to a gene: 9. In germline, CDR1 is SGHTA, CDR2 FQGNSA. The CDR3 is 16 amino acids. In nucleotides, the CDR3 is TGTGCCAGCAGCTACGGGGAGGGTCTAAGCTCCTACGAGCAGTACTTC. As protein: CASSYGEGLSSYEQYF.

CDR3: CASSLVQGQETQYF. CDR3 coding DNA: TGTGCCAGCAGCTTAGTGCAGGGCCAAGAGACCCAGTACTTC. J is TRBJ2-5 and V is TRBV11-2, with D perhaps matching TRBD1 (5 bases). The V end lost 1 base, the J end lost 1 base, and 7 bases lay between the germline ends. Per the germline V gene, CDR1 is SGHAT and CDR2 is FQNNGV. This CDR3 region has 14 residues.

The rearrangement uses TRBV9 and TRBJ2-5; D perhaps matches TRBD2 (6 bases). Germline CDR1 and CDR2: SGDLS and YYNGEE. This CDR3 has 14 amino acids. With 3 bases removed from V and 6 bases from J, the gap between germline ends came to 15 bases. Here the CDR3 reads CASSDGTRAQTQYF. The CDR3 DNA sequence: TGTGCCAGCAGCGACGGGACTCGGGCCCAGACCCAGTACTTC.